The sequence of this TCR beta chain was determined in a study of OX40 agonist ivuxolimab in advanced cancers. Overall study context: Head and neck, renal cell, melanoma or hepatocellular carcinoma were the cancers that dose-escalation patients had.

CDR3 length: 15 residues. Trimming took 9 bases from V and 2 from J; bases not matched to a gene: 8. Germline CDR1 reads MNHNY; CDR2 reads SVGAGI (reference sequence). TCRdb's table, derived via immunoSEQ multiplex PCR, lists solely in-frame clones and lacks some. The table includes roughly 74,000 clones, over 85% detected once. This clonotype was sampled from an adult with an advanced solid tumor such as melanoma, head and neck, liver or kidney cancer. Here the sequenced sample was CD4+ or CD8+ T cells sorted from blood, taken in a trial of the OX40 agonist ivuxolimab. The gene calls are TRBV6-6 and TRBJ2-5; 11 bases map to TRBD2. This CDR3 is CASNPTSGAQETQYF. CDR3 DNA: TGTGCCAGTAACCCGACTAGCGGGGCTCAAGAGACCCAGTACTTC.